Below, 7 T cell receptor beta chains from the same sample are listed, as sequenced in a study of blood T cell repertoires in COVID-19 (dated by TCRdb to about 2020). To prepare the library, the immunoSEQ multiplex PCR assay was applied. TCRdb's version of the immuneACCESS table is confined to in-frame rearrangements and falls short of the full clone set. An unresolved V gene accounts for under half of the shortfall where checked; the remainder is of unknown origin. The sample profile shows some 37,000 clones; more than 85% of them were found once. The ten largest clones represent roughly 18% of the sample. The sample was peripheral blood. These receptor sequences come from a man aged 45-65 years in a cohort sampled during active COVID-19.

The chain combines TRBV15 with TRBJ2-1, with 7 bases lining up with TRBD1. Per the germline V gene, CDR1 is LNHNV and CDR2 is YYDKDF (reference sequence). Trimming cost V 4 bases and J 5 bases; bases outside gene matches: 5. The CDR3 is 14 residues long. The CDR3 region has the DNA TGTGCCACCAGCAAGGGGGACAGCAACAATGAGCAGTTCTTC. Amino acids: CATSKGDSNNEQFF.

The V call is TRBV5-4, the J call TRBJ2-2, with a weak D call TRBD1 (6 bases). Germline-derived CDR1 and CDR2 are SGHNT and YYREEE (reference sequence). The CDR3 spans 17 residues. V shed 5 bases and J shed 0 bases, with 17 bases lying between them. This chain's CDR3 is CASSYDLGTPNTGELFF. The CDR3 DNA reads TGTGCCAGCAGTTATGACCTCGGGACACCGAACACCGGGGAGCTGTTTTTT.

The J gene is TRBJ1-2, the V gene TRBV2; 7 nucleotides line up with TRBD1. Germline values: CDR1 SNHLY, CDR2 FYNNEI. V trimming: 6 bases; J trimming: 7 bases; junction bases outside the gene matches: 11. This CDR3 is 14 amino acids long. The chain's CDR3 is CASSQDRVGFGYTF. DNA for the CDR3: TGTGCCAGCAGCCAAGACAGGGTTGGGTTTGGCTACACCTTC.

The gene calls are TRBV11-3 and TRBJ1-1; the match to TRBD1 covers 8 bases. Germline V lookup: CDR1 SGHNT, CDR2 YENEEA. Trimming took 1 base from V and 0 from J; bases not matched to a gene: 7. The CDR3 runs 17 residues. CDR3 sequence: CASSLGQGAWVNTEAFF. The CDR3, as DNA: TGTGCCAGCAGCTTAGGCCAGGGGGCGTGGGTGAACACTGAAGCTTTCTTT. The full variable domain, in which reference TRBV11-3 and TRBJ1-1 provide the parts outside the CDR3, is EAGVVQSPRYKIIEKKQPVAFWCNPISGHNTLYWYLQNLGQGPELLIRYENEEAVDDSQLPKDRFSAERLKGVDSTLKIQPAELGDSAVYLCASSLGQGAWVNTEAFFGQGTRLTVV.

This chain connects TRBV24-1 to TRBJ2-1; a possible D gene is TRBD1 (7 bases). The V and J ends lost 4 bases and 7 bases respectively, with 13 bases between them. CDR1 KGHDR and CDR2 SFDVKD come from the germline V gene. This CDR3 is 14 amino acids long. The CDR3, as DNA: TGTGCCACCAGTGACCGGGACAGCGGGAATGAGCAGTTCTTC. Protein product: CATSDRDSGNEQFF.

The J gene is TRBJ2-7, the V gene TRBV30; 9 bases agree with TRBD1. Germline-derived CDR1 and CDR2 are GTSNPN and SVGIG (reference sequence). The V segment lost 2 bases and the J segment 3 bases; nucleotides outside the gene matches: 5. This CDR3 has 14 amino acids. The CDR3: CAWSLGTGRYEQYV. The CDR3 DNA sequence: TGTGCCTGGAGTCTAGGGACAGGGCGCTACGAGCAGTACGTC.

This clone was detected once. This chain links TRBV24-1 with TRBJ2-1; 8 positions agree with TRBD2. The J segment lost 4 bases and the V segment lost 11 bases, leaving 6 bases of the junction unmatched. The CDR3 is 13 residues long. Germline CDR1 and CDR2: KGHDR and SFDVKD. The DNA for the CDR3 is TGTGCCATCGGGGGGGCCGGGTACAATGAGCAGTTCTTC. Residues: CAIGGAGYNEQFF.